This T cell receptor (beta chain) was found in a study of OX40 agonist ivuxolimab in advanced cancers. Study overall: At doses from 0.01 to 10 mg/kg, patients were given intravenous ivuxolimab every 2 weeks. Patients in dose escalation had liver, melanoma, kidney or head and neck cancers. Males comprised 82.7% of the group, whose mean age was approximately 60 years (range 23 to 79).

With regard to this clone: Its target is not known.

Clones were sequenced by immunoSEQ multiplex PCR, and TCRdb holds only the in-frame ones, with some missing. The data show about 34,000 clones, approximately 89% seen once. The study, taken as a whole, reports: Expanded clones tended on average to be more numerous among CD8+ T cells than CD4+.

Material: CD4+ or CD8+ T cells sorted from blood, obtained in a trial of the OX40 agonist ivuxolimab. The sequence was collected from an adult with an advanced solid tumor such as melanoma, head and neck, liver or kidney cancer.

The CDR3 bases are TGCGCCAGCAGCCAGGGACTAGAAGGGGAGACCCAGTACTTC. This gives the protein CASSQGLEGETQYF. The chain uses TRBV5-1 and TRBJ2-5, with 8 positions matching TRBD2. CDR3 length equals 14 residues. CDR1 is SGHRS, CDR2 YFSETQ, per germline. V was clipped by 4 bases and J by 5 bases; unmatched bases: 7.